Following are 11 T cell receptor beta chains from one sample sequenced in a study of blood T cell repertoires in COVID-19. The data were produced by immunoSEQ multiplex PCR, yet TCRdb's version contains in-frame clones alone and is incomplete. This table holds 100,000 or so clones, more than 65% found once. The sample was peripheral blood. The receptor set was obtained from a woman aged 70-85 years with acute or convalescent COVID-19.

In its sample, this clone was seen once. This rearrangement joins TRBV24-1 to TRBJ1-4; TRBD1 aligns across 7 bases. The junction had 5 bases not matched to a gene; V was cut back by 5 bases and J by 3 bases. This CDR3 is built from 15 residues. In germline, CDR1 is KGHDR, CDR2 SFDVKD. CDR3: CATSATGVPNEKLFF. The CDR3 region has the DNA TGTGCCACCAGTGCTACAGGGGTCCCTAATGAAAAACTGTTTTTT.

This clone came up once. This chain's CDR3 is CASSVRQSTDTQYF. CDR3 nucleotide sequence: TGTGCCAGCAGCGTAAGACAGAGCACAGATACGCAGTATTTT. The chain couples TRBV9 to TRBJ2-3; possibly TRBD1 for D (5 bases). The CDR3 runs to 14 residues. Germline values: CDR1 SGDLS, CDR2 YYNGEE. Trimming stripped 1 base from V and 0 bases from J, with 6 bases between.

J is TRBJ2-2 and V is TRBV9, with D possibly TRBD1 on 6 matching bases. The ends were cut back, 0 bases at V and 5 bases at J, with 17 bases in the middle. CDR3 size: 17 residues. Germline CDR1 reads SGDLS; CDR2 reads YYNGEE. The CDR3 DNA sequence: TGTGCCAGCAGCGTAGGCTACAGGGCTTCAGGGACCGGGGAGCTGTTTTTT. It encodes CASSVGYRASGTGELFF.

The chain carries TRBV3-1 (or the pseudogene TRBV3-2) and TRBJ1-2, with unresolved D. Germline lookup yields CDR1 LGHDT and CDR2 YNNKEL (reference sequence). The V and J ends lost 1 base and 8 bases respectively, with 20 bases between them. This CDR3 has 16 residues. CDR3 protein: CASSQVEGKASHGYTF. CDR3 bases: TGTGCCAGCAGCCAAGTCGAGGGTAAAGCGTCGCACGGCTACACCTTC.

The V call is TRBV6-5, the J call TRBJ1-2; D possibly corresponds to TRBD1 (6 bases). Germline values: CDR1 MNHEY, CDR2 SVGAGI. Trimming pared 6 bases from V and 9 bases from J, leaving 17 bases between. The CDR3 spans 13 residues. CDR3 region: CASSSTGPMSYTF. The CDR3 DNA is TGTGCCAGCAGCAGCACAGGGCCTATGAGCTACACCTTC.

CDR3 sequence (DNA): TGCGCCAGCAGCTTGGGCCCTAACTCACCCCTCCACTTT. Amino acid sequence: CASSLGPNSPLHF. The J gene is TRBJ1-6, the V gene TRBV5-1; D uncertain. V was trimmed by 0 bases and J by 10 bases, leaving 8 bases between them. Germline CDR1 is SGHRS and CDR2 is YFSETQ. The CDR3 totals 13 residues.

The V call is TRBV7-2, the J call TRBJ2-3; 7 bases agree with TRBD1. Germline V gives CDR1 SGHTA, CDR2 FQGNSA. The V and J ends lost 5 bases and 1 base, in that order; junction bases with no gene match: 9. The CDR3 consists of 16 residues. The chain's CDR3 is CASSTRRGIGTDTQYF. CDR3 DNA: TGTGCCAGCAGCACCCGCAGGGGGATCGGCACAGATACGCAGTATTTT.

In nucleotides, the CDR3 is TGTGCCAGCTCATTTGGACAGCCGAGCTACACCTTC. Translation: CASSFGQPSYTF. This sequence joins TRBV25-1 and TRBJ1-2; a weak D match, TRBD1 (6 bases). V was trimmed by 8 bases and J by 9 bases, leaving 16 bases between them. Germline CDR1 reads MGHDK; CDR2 reads SYGVNS. The CDR3 is 12 residues long.

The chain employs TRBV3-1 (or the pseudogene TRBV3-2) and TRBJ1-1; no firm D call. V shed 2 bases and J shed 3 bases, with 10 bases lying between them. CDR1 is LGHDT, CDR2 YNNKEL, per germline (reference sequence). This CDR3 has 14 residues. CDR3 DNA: TGTGCCAGCAGCCAACGGACCGGGGACACTGAAGCTTTCTTT. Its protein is CASSQRTGDTEAFF.

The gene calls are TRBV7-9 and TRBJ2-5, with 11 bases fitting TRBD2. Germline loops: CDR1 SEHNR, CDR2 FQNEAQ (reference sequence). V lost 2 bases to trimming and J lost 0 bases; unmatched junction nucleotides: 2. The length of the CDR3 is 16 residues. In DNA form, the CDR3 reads TGTGCCAGCAGCTTAATAGCGGGGGGGTACCAAGAGACCCAGTACTTC. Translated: CASSLIAGGYQETQYF.

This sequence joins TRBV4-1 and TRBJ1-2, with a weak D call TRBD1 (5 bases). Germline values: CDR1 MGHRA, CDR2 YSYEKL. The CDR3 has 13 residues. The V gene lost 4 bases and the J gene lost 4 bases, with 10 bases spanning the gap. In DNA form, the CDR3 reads TGCGCCAGCAGCCTGAACGGGGGCTATGGCTACACCTTC. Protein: CASSLNGGYGYTF.